These 6 T cell receptor beta chains were sequenced from one sample in a study of cytomegalovirus exposure and HLA in healthy donors. The PCR was carried out with 60 Vbeta primers and 13 Jbeta primers. Sequenced by immunoSEQ multiplex PCR; TCRdb stores in-frame clones only, minus some. Altogether roughly 150,000 clones are present, 60% to 80% being singletons, with the ten largest covering 13% to 15%. Material: PBMCs. The receptors originated from a woman between 35 and 50 years old in good health and CMV-seronegative.

The V call is TRBV7-6, the J call TRBJ2-2; D gene ambiguous. Germline lookup yields CDR1 SGHVS and CDR2 FNYEAQ. V was pared by 2 bases and J by 2 bases, with 6 bases between. This CDR3 is 14 amino acids long. As DNA, the CDR3 is TGTGCCAGCAGCTTATCAGTTAACACCGGGGAGCTGTTTTTT. This gives the protein CASSLSVNTGELFF.

CDR3 loop: CASSLKGGPQETQYF. Written as DNA, the CDR3 is TGTGCCAGCAGCTTAAAAGGGGGTCCCCAAGAGACCCAGTACTTC. The chain joins TRBV7-9 to TRBJ2-5, with a weak D call TRBD1 (6 bases). The CDR3 extends over 15 amino acids. V lost 2 bases, J lost 1 base, and 11 bases lay in between. Per the germline V gene, CDR1 is SEHNR and CDR2 is FQNEAQ (reference sequence).

The chain employs TRBV4-3 and TRBJ1-3; D is uncertain. Germline V gives CDR1 LGHNA, CDR2 YSLEER. The germline V and J ends were trimmed by 0 bases and 0 bases, with 9 bases remaining between them. The CDR3 extends over 16 amino acids. This CDR3 is CASSQDLVYSGNTIYF. Here the CDR3 DNA reads TGCGCCAGCAGCCAAGATCTCGTATACTCTGGAAACACCATATATTTT.

The rearrangement links TRBV7-9 to TRBJ1-1, with 9 nucleotides matching TRBD1. Unmatched junction bases numbered 3, after V lost 5 bases and J lost 2 bases. This CDR3 comprises 14 residues. CDR1 SEHNR and CDR2 FQNEAQ come from the germline V gene (reference sequence). The CDR3 nucleotides read TGTGCCAGCAGCCGGGGACAGGGTAACACTGAAGCTTTCTTT. Protein: CASSRGQGNTEAFF.

The chain recombines TRBV29-1 with TRBJ2-5; no definite D call. CDR1 SQVTM and CDR2 ANQGSEA come from the germline V gene. V was pared by 5 bases and J by 3 bases, with 7 bases between. This CDR3 is built from 11 residues. The CDR3 DNA reads TGCAGCGTTCTCACAGAAGAGACCCAGTACTTC. Encoded protein: CSVLTEETQYF. Together with reference TRBV29-1 and TRBJ2-5, the CDR3 gives the full variable domain: SAVISQKPSRDICQRGTSLTIQCQVDSQVTMMFWYRQQPGQSLTLIATANQGSEATYESGFVIDKFPISRPNLTFSTLTVSNMSPEDSSIYLCSVLTEETQYFGPGTRLLVL.

The rearrangement links TRBV6-5 to TRBJ1-2, with 7 bases identical to TRBD1. CDR3 length: 14 amino acids. Germline V gene data show CDR1 as MNHEY and CDR2 as SVGAGI. V lost 4 bases and J lost 6; bases outside the gene matches: 8. CDR3 DNA: TGTGCCAGCAGTTCTAAGGGACAGCCTCATGGCTACACCTTC. It encodes CASSSKGQPHGYTF.